These T cell receptor beta chains were read from a single sample in a study of blood T cell repertoires in COVID-19. Data came from immunoSEQ multiplex PCR; TCRdb stores just in-frame clones and leaves some out. The sample lists about 240,000 clones; approximately 84% were seen once. The specimen sequenced was PBMCs or T cells enriched from blood (not recorded which). These receptor sequences come from a woman aged 40 to 55 with acute COVID-19. CDR3s include the opening cysteine and the closing phenylalanine or tryptophan. The order of the fields is V gene, clone size, J gene, D gene, CDR3 protein, CDR3 DNA. D genes are given only for firm matches. The listing skips clone size in some rows; elsewhere it reads once, few, many or a size class.

TRBV12-3/TRBV12-4,NA,TRBJ1-5,TRBD1,CASGQGANQPQHF,TGTGCCAGCGGACAGGGGGCCAATCAGCCCCAGCATTTT
TRBV7-9,NA,TRBJ1-5,NA,CASSLGPNQPQHF,TGTGCCAGCAGCTTAGGTCCTAATCAGCCCCAGCATTTT
TRBV2,NA,TRBJ1-1,NA,CASRYRFMNTEAFF,TGTGCCAGCAGGTACAGGTTCATGAACACTGAAGCTTTCTTT
TRBV6-1,NA,TRBJ2-7,TRBD1,CASSERLFRTGVYEQYF,TGTGCCAGCAGTGAAAGATTATTCCGGACAGGGGTATACGAGCAGTACTTC
TRBV5-4,once,TRBJ2-7,NA,CASSRRGLPDEQYF,TGTGCCAGCAGCCGAAGGGGACTTCCGGACGAGCAGTACTTC
TRBV5-1,NA,TRBJ2-2,TRBD2,CASSFTGVGTSGTGELFF,TGCGCCAGCAGCTTTACAGGGGTCGGGACTAGCGGGACCGGGGAGCTGTTTTTT
TRBV9,once,TRBJ2-7,NA,CASSIGSMSSYEQYF,TGTGCCAGCAGCATCGGGAGTATGAGCTCCTACGAGCAGTACTTC
TRBV5-6,once,TRBJ2-7,NA,CASSFMASGAVSYEQYF,TGTGCCAGCAGCTTTATGGCCAGCGGAGCAGTCTCCTACGAGCAGTACTTC
TRBV9,NA,TRBJ2-3,NA,CASSVVQGAQYF,TGTGCCAGCAGCGTAGTTCAGGGTGCGCAGTATTTT
TRBV9,few,TRBJ2-1,TRBD1,CASSAHPTGDNEQFF,TGTGCCAGCAGCGCCCACCCGACAGGGGACAATGAGCAGTTCTTC
TRBV4-1,NA,TRBJ2-1,TRBD2,CASSHSGREGNEQFF,TGCGCCAGCAGCCATAGCGGGAGGGAGGGAAATGAGCAGTTCTTC
TRBV9,once,TRBJ1-2,NA,CASSGPEGGYTF,TGTGCCAGCAGCGGGCCGGAGGGAGGCTACACCTTC
TRBV19,many,TRBJ1-6,NA,CASSRGARSSPLHF,TGTGCCAGTAGTCGGGGGGCGCGGAGTTCACCCCTCCACTTT
TRBV29-1,once,TRBJ2-1,TRBD2,CSVGGLQGYEQFF,TGCAGCGTTGGGGGACTACAAGGGTATGAGCAGTTCTTC
TRBV19,once,TRBJ2-2,TRBD2,CASSIIWLAGDTGELFF,TGTGCCAGTAGTATAATCTGGCTAGCGGGAGACACCGGGGAGCTGTTTTTT
TRBV19,NA,TRBJ1-5,NA,CASSTTEGAQHF,TGTGCCAGTAGTACCACTGAGGGGGCCCAGCATTTT